The rows below give T cell receptor beta chains drawn from one sample of a study of tumor-infiltrating lymphocytes in primary liver carcinoma. TCRdb used MiXCR to reprocess the multiplex PCR reads, holding one entry per CDR3 protein. The data contain fewer than 350,000 distinct CDR3 sequences, roughly two thirds of them singletons. The sequenced sample consisted of peripheral blood. The receptors come from a man aged 40-55 years with primary liver carcinoma and hepatitis B virus infection. Both conserved end residues are part of each CDR3. D genes are given only for firm matches. Clone size appears in some rows only: once, few, many, or a class for an expanded clone.

j_call | clone_size | v_call | d_call | cdr3_nt | cdr3_aa
TRBJ2-5 | - | TRBV4-2 | - | TGTGCCAGCAGCCAAGATCGGGCTGGGGAGACCCGGTACTTC | CASSQDRAGETRYF
TRBJ2-1 | - | TRBV5-1 | TRBD2 | TGCGTCAGCAGCTTGGGACTAGCGGGTTGGACGTCCTACAATGAGCAGTTCTTC | CVSSLGLAGWTSYNEQFF
TRBJ2-2 | many | TRBV5-1 | TRBD2 | TGCGCCAGCAGCGTGACACTAGCGGCGGACACCGGGGAGCTGTTTTTT | CASSVTLAADTGELFF
TRBJ1-5 | - | TRBV28 | - | TGTGTCAGCAGTTTCCGGGGAAGGGATCAGCCCCAGCATTTT | CVSSFRGRDQPQHF
TRBJ1-4 | - | TRBV28 | TRBD1 | TGTGCTAGCAGTCCGGGACAGTGGAATGAAAAACTGTTTTTT | CASSPGQWNEKLFF
TRBJ2-5 | - | TRBV7-9 | TRBD1 | TGTGCCAGCAGCTCCGGGACAGTCAAGAAGTACTTC | CASSSGTVKKYF
TRBJ2-1 | many | TRBV29-1 | TRBD2 | TGCAGCACCGGGACTAGCGGGCTGGACCATCCCTACAATGAGCAGTTCTTC | CSTGTSGLDHPYNEQFF
TRBJ2-5 | - | TRBV6-6 | - | TGTGCCAGCAGTTATGGGGGTACCTCTCTGAAGACCCAGTACTTC | CASSYGGTSLKTQYF
TRBJ2-6 | - | TRBV10-3 | TRBD1 | TGTGCCATCAGTCCCGGGACAGGGACTGGGGTCAACGTCCTGACTTTC | CAISPGTGTGVNVLTF
TRBJ2-3 | - | TRBV5-6 | - | TGTGCCAGCAGCTTGGCCGTGGGAGGCACAGATACGCAGTATTTT | CASSLAVGGTDTQYF
TRBJ2-3 | few | TRBV7-8 | TRBD2 | TGTGCCAGCAGCTTATTACTCCGCAGCGGGAGGGCAGATACGCAGTATTTT | CASSLLLRSGRADTQYF
TRBJ2-1 | - | TRBV20-1 | TRBD2 | TGCAGTGCTAGAGACCGCGGGGGGGTTCCCTACAATGAGCAGTTCTTC | CSARDRGGVPYNEQFF
TRBJ2-3 | - | TRBV4-3 | TRBD2 | TGCGCCAGCAGACGAGATCGCGGGGGGGGCACAGATACGCAGTATTTT | CASRRDRGGGTDTQYF
TRBJ1-4 | - | TRBV12-3/TRBV12-4 | TRBD1 | TGTGTCAACGGGGGGACAGGGAACCGAAACGGACTGTTTTTT | CVNGGTGNRNGLFF
TRBJ1-5 | - | TRBV12-3/TRBV12-4 | - | TGTGCCAGCACTCCCGGGAGCAATGAGCCCCAGCATTTT | CASTPGSNEPQHF
TRBJ2-1 | - | TRBV6-1 | - | TGTGCCAGCAGTGGTCGAGGGGCGCGTGAGCAGTTCTTC | CASSGRGAREQFF
TRBJ2-3 | - | TRBV6-5 | - | TGTGCCTACAGTTCAGGTCTTGGGATGGTAGATACGCAGTATTTT | CAYSSGLGMVDTQYF
TRBJ2-2 | - | TRBV7-3 | TRBD1 | TGTGCCAGCAGGTTGACATATCCCGGGACAGAGCGAACCGGGGAGCTGTTTTTT | CASRLTYPGTERTGELFF
TRBJ2-3 | - | TRBV5-1 | TRBD2 | TGCGCCAGCAGCGCCGGGACTAGCGGGAGCTCAGATACGCAATATTTT | CASSAGTSGSSDTQYF
TRBJ2-3 | - | TRBV11-3 | TRBD1 | TGTAGCAGCAGCTGGGACAGGGCGGATACGCAGTATTTT | CSSSWDRADTQYF
TRBJ2-3 | once | TRBV11-1 | TRBD1 | TGTGCCAGTAGCAAATCCAGGGGGATTGACACAGATACGCAGTATTTT | CASSKSRGIDTDTQYF